The TCR beta chain described here comes from a study of blood T cell repertoires in COVID-19 (TCRdb year 2020). In the study overall: Samples from collaborators originated in the United States, Italy and Spain and spanned both the acute and convalescent phases of COVID-19. A freely available public database, intended as a resource for researchers studying the immune response to SARS-CoV-2, is where the repertoires were released. The prospective study material was composed of cDNA or gDNA derived from T cells, B-cell-depleted T cells, or PBMCs. Deeply sampled blood TCRbeta repertoires from subjects exposed to, actively infected with, or recovered from COVID-19 were included in the dataset. The sample metadata nearly always contained a de-identified subject ID, COVID-19 status, age in years and sex. The samples were drawn from the first 160 participants of the ongoing ImmuneRACE study and from under 1,500 subjects provided by 6 global collaborators. Where available, HLA class I and class II types were taken from metadata supplied by the sample provider and were not determined by assay-based typing. The study at large found these results: The quantity of clinical and demographic metadata differed by source and by participant and was supplied without curation.

A second Seattle source provided samples from volunteer blood donors who had recovered from COVID-19. The collaborating institutions used their own protocols to collect whole blood in K2EDTA tubes. For TCRbeta analysis, collaborators shipped samples as frozen whole blood, isolated PBMCs, or DNA extracted from either of those sample types. Turning to this clone: It lacks a known antigen. Base qualities were left out, and no much larger clone turns up one base away.

TCRbeta CDR3 regions were amplified from genomic DNA by means of the immunoSEQ Assay, a bias-controlled multiplex PCR. The source study handled its data this way. The number of nucleated cells in each sample was estimated by amplification of reference gene primers within the assay. To quantify the absolute abundance of each unique TCRbeta CDR3 rearrangement, sequence reads were collapsed and filtered. For each sample, productive Simpson clonality was calculated as the square root of Simpson's diversity index over productive rearrangements. TCRdb provides this immuneACCESS table in a form limited to in-frame rearrangements. Some clones are lacking; in checked studies, under half of them reflect an unresolved V gene, and why the rest are absent is not known. Clonal size and the V and J genes are those of that table, whereas D and trimming came from the DNA. This sample lists about 250,000 clones; around nine tenths were detected once. The ten largest account for 1.5% to 2% of the sample.

The CDR3 measures 15 amino acids from cysteine to phenylalanine. Only CDR3 DNA is held: 45 bases, read in frame from base 1. The sequencing sample was made of peripheral blood. The rearranged segments are TRBV7-5 and TRBJ2-7; TRBD2, the D gene given by the table, was not confirmed from the DNA. TRBV7-5 represents a pseudogene. This receptor was identified in an older woman who had recovered from COVID-19. The DNA reads as follows: TGTGCCAGAAGCCTAAAGCGGGGGCTTCGGTACGAGCAGTACTTC. Its translation is CARSLKRGLRYEQYF.